This T cell receptor (beta chain) was profiled in a study of blood T cell repertoires in COVID-19. Assay used: immunoSEQ multiplex PCR; TCRdb lists only in-frame clones, some missing. The profile shows about 95,000 clones, roughly 89% of them singletons. This CDR3 is 15 amino acids long. Germline V CDR1 and CDR2: LNHDA, SQIVND (reference sequence). The V segment lost 5 bases and the J segment 5 bases; nucleotides outside the gene matches: 7. Sequencing was performed on peripheral blood. The origin of this receptor is a man between 60 and 75 years old with COVID-19, enrolled during active disease. The chain joins TRBV19 to TRBJ1-2; 11 positions match TRBD1. Written as DNA, the CDR3 is TGTGCCAGTAGTGGGACAGGGGGTTTGGGATATGGCTACACCTTC. Translating it yields CASSGTGGLGYGYTF.